This T cell receptor beta chain was sequenced in a study of T cells expressing NK-cell markers. Study as a whole: Source material for TCR beta repertoires consisted of sorted CD3+CD56+NKG2C+, CD3+CD56+NKG2C- and CD3+CD56-NKG2C+ T cells.

Study-wide findings and caveats: Dominant NKG2C+ clonotypes were found to form roughly 1.0-7.0% of CD8+ T cells in 5 or 6 donors.

Comments on this clonotype: As yet, its antigen is unknown.

With the 5' RACE reads reprocessed, TCRdb shows one record per CDR3 protein and no DNA. Its table records a few hundred thousand distinct CDR3 sequences. The CDR3 loop spans 15 amino acids. CDR1 and CDR2 from the germline V gene are DFQATT and SNEGSKA (reference sequence). Sample: blood T cells: a sorted CD56 or NKG2C T cell subset, CD4+ or CD8+ T cells, or bulk PBMC T cells (not recorded which). The rearrangement uses TRBV20-1 and TRBJ1-4. The sequence was collected from a man aged 18 to 69 in good health. The CDR3 is CSARRAGYSNEKLFF.